These 5 T cell receptor beta chains were all obtained from the same sample, sequenced in a study of PD-1 blockade in classical Hodgkin lymphoma. Time point indicated: cycle 4 day 1 (C4D1), after 6 weeks of nivolumab. Brentuximab vedotin exposure varied among the patients, all of whom had relapsed after autologous stem cell transplantation. Sequencing was performed with immunoSEQ multiplex PCR; in TCRdb, only in-frame clones are kept and a portion is missing. The sample shows 85,000 to 90,000 clones, less than 95% of them seen only once. The sequencing used peripheral blood mononuclear cells (PBMCs), collected before the fourth cycle of nivolumab. The receptor source for this set is a human donor with classical Hodgkin lymphoma.

This chain uses TRBV6-5 with TRBJ2-3; TRBD2 matches 11 bases. Germline CDR1 and CDR2: MNHEY and SVGAGI. V trimming: 4 bases; J trimming: 4 bases; junction bases outside the gene matches: 7. This CDR3 is 16 amino acids long. DNA of the CDR3: TGTGCCAGCAGTTTCCTTAGCGGGGGGGACTCAGATACGCAGTATTTT. Translation gives CASSFLSGGDSDTQYF.

J is TRBJ1-2 and V is TRBV28; D is unresolved. Trimming cost V 6 bases and J 1 base, with 9 bases left between them. Germline CDR1 MDHEN, CDR2 SYDVKM. The CDR3 loop spans 13 amino acids. The CDR3 DNA reads as TGTGCCAGCAGCCCGGGAGGTAACTATGGCTACACCTTC. Its protein product is CASSPGGNYGYTF.

The chain carries TRBV27 and TRBJ2-3; no clear D. Per the germline V gene, CDR1 is MNHEY and CDR2 is SMNVEV (reference sequence). The CDR3 covers 13 residues. Trimming pared 0 bases from V and 6 bases from J, leaving 7 bases between. The CDR3 is CASSLSGVDTQYF. In nucleotides, the CDR3 is TGTGCCAGCAGTTTATCTGGGGTGGATACGCAGTATTTT.

V gene TRBV11-2 combines with J gene TRBJ1-4, with D uncertain. The V end was cut by 0 bases, the J end by 5 bases, with 4 bases between. The length of the CDR3 is 13 residues. Germline lookup yields CDR1 SGHAT and CDR2 FQNNGV. The CDR3 loop reads CASSLERNEKLFF. The CDR3 bases are TGTGCCAGCAGCTTAGAGAGGAATGAAAAACTGTTTTTT.

The chain employs TRBV4-1 and TRBJ2-2; no definite D call. CDR1 and CDR2 (germline): MGHRA, YSYEKL. There are 15 residues in the CDR3. V lost 1 base and J 6 bases, leaving 12 bases between the germline ends. The CDR3 is CASSQGSNKAGELFF. The CDR3 DNA follows: TGCGCCAGCAGCCAAGGTAGTAATAAGGCCGGGGAGCTGTTTTTT.